The rows below give T cell receptor beta chains drawn from one sample of a study of T cells in Graves' hyperthyroidism and ophthalmopathy. One entry per CDR3 protein results from TCRdb running MiXCR on the multiplex PCR reads. Among roughly 840,000 distinct CDR3 sequences listed, roughly 40% were seen once. The sequenced sample consisted of blood. The receptor set was obtained from a man aged 18-30 years with Graves' hyperthyroidism. CDR3s include the opening cysteine and the closing phenylalanine or tryptophan. A D gene is named only where the DNA matches it firmly. Size is omitted from some rows. Given values are once, few, many or a class for expanded clones.

d_gene,j_gene,abundance,v_gene,CDR3aa,CDR3nt
.,TRBJ1-2,many,TRBV9,CASSVDQVSYGYTF,TGTGCCAGCAGCGTAGATCAGGTCTCCTATGGCTACACCTTC
.,TRBJ1-1,.,TRBV29-1,CSVATGDGTEAFF,TGCAGCGTTGCGACGGGAGATGGGACTGAAGCTTTCTTT
.,TRBJ1-2,few,TRBV19,CASNLNGRNYGYTF,TGTGCCAGTAATCTTAACGGGCGGAACTATGGCTACACCTTC
TRBD2,TRBJ2-5,.,TRBV7-2,CASSPIQSGREEQYF,TGTGCCAGCAGCCCGATACAGAGCGGGAGGGAGGAGCAGTACTTC
.,TRBJ2-2,.,TRBV11-2,CASSHWDTGELFF,TGTGCCAGCAGCCATTGGGACACCGGGGAGCTGTTTTTT
.,TRBJ2-5,.,TRBV29-1,CSYSGGVQETQYF,TGCAGTTATTCCGGGGGAGTCCAAGAGACCCAGTACTTC
.,TRBJ1-1,.,TRBV29-1,CSDTGCEAFF,TGCAGCGACACGGGGTGTGAAGCTTTCTTT
TRBD1,TRBJ2-5,.,TRBV11-1,CASSQWGPGTGGRETQYF,TGTGCCAGCAGCCAATGGGGACCCGGGACAGGGGGCAGAGAGACCCAGTACTTC
.,TRBJ2-7,few,TRBV2,CASSEARHPGGYF,TGTGCCAGCAGTGAGGCTAGGCACCCCGGTGGGTACTTC
.,TRBJ2-7,many,TRBV25-1,CASSDDRRSYEQYF,TGTGCCAGCAGTGACGACAGGAGGTCCTACGAGCAGTACTTC
.,TRBJ1-2,.,TRBV3-1,CASSQDSLDALSGYTF,TGTGCCAGCAGCCAAGATTCTCTCGACGCTCTTTCTGGCTACACCTTC
.,TRBJ1-2,.,TRBV29-1,CSVARGGNGYTF,TGCAGCGTTGCAAGGGGAGGGAATGGCTACACCTTC
TRBD1,TRBJ2-2,few,TRBV5-1,CASSSDRGVTGELFF,TGCGCCAGCAGCTCGGACAGGGGTGTCACCGGGGAGCTGTTTTTT
TRBD1,TRBJ2-7,.,TRBV6-5,CASSYSQGVQAYEQYF,TGTGCCAGCAGTTACTCTCAGGGGGTGCAAGCCTACGAGCAGTACTTC